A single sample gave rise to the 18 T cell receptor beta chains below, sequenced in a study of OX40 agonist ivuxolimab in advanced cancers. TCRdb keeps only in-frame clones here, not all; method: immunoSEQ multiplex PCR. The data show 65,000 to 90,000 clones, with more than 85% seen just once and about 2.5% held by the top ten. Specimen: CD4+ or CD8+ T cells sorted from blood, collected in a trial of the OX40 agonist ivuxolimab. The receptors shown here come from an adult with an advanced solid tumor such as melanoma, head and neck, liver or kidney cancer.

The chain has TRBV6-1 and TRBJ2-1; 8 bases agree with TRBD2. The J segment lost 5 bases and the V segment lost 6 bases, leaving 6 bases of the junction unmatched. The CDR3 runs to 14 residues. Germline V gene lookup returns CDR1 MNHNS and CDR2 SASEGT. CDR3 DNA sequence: TGTGCCAGCAGGCCTAGCGGGTTAAACAATGAGCAGTTCTTC. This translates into CASRPSGLNNEQFF.

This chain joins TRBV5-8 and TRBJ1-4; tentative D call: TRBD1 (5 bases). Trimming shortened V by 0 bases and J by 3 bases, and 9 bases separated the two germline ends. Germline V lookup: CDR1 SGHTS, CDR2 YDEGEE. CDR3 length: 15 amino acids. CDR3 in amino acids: CASSLVGVANEKLFF. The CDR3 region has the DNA TGTGCCAGCAGCTTGGTGGGGGTGGCTAATGAAAAACTGTTTTTT.

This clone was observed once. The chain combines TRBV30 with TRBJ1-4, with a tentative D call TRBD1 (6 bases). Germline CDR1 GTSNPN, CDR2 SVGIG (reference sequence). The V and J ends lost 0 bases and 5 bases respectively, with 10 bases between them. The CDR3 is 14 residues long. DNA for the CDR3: TGTGCCTGGAGTGTAAAGGGGGTCAATGAAAAACTGTTTTTT. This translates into CAWSVKGVNEKLFF.

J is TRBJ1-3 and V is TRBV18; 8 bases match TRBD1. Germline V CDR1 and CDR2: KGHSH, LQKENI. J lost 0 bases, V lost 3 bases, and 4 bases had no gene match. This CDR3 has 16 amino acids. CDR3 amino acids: CASSPFGTGSGNTIYF. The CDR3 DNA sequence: TGTGCCAGCTCACCGTTTGGGACAGGCTCTGGAAACACCATATATTTT.

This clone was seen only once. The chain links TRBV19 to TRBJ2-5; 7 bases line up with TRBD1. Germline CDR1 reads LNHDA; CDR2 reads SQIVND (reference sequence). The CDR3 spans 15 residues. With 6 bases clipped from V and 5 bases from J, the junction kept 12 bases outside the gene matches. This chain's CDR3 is CASRPTGAPLETQYF. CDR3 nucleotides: TGTGCCAGTAGGCCCACAGGGGCGCCTCTGGAGACCCAGTACTTC.

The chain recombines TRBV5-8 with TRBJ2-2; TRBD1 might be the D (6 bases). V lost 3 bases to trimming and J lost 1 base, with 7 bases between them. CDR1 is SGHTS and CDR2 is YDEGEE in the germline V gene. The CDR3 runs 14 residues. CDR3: CASSWGQNTGELFF. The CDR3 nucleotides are TGTGCCAGCAGCTGGGGACAGAACACCGGGGAGCTGTTTTTT.

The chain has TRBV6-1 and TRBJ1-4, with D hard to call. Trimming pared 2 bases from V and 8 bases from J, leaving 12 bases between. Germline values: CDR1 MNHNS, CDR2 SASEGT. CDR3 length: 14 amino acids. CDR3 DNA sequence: TGTGCCAGCAGTGAAATGGATGGAGTAGAAAAACTGTTTTTT. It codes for CASSEMDGVEKLFF.

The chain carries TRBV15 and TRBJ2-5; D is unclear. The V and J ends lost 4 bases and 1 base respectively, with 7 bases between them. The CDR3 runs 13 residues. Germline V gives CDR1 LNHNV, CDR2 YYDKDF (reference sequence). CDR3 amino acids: CATSTGLQETQYF. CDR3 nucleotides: TGTGCCACCAGCACGGGCCTCCAAGAGACCCAGTACTTC.

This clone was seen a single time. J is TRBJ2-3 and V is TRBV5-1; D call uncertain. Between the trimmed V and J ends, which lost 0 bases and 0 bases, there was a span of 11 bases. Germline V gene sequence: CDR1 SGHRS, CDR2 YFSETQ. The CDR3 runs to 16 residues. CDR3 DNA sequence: TGCGCCAGCAGCTTGGTTCGGGCACAGAGCACAGATACGCAGTATTTT. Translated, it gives CASSLVRAQSTDTQYF.

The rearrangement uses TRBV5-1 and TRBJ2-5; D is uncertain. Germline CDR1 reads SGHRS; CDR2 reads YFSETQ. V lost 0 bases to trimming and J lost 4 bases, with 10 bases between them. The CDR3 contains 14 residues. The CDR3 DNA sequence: TGCGCCAGCAGCTTGGGTCCCCAAGGAGAGACCCAGTACTTC. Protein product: CASSLGPQGETQYF.

The CDR3 sequence is CASHDPGRGLGNTIYF. The CDR3 nucleotides read TGCGCCAGCCACGACCCCGGCAGGGGGCTTGGAAACACCATATATTTT. V is TRBV5-1 and J is TRBJ1-3, with TRBD1 identical over 8 bases. The CDR3 covers 16 residues. The germline CDR1 and CDR2 sequences are SGHRS and YFSETQ. J gave up 3 bases and V 7 bases, and 12 bases lay outside the gene matches.

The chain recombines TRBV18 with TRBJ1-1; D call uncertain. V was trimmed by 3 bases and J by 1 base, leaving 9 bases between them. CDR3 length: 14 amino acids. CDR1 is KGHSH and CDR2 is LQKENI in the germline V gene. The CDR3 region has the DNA TGTGCCAGCTCACCGCCAGGCCCGAACACTGAAGCTTTCTTT. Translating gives CASSPPGPNTEAFF. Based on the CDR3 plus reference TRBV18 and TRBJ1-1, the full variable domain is NAGVMQNPRHLVRRRGQEARLRCSPMKGHSHVYWYRQLPEEGLKFMVYLQKENIIDESGMPKERFSAEFPKEGPSILRIQQVVRGDSAAYFCASSPPGPNTEAFFGQGTRLTVV.

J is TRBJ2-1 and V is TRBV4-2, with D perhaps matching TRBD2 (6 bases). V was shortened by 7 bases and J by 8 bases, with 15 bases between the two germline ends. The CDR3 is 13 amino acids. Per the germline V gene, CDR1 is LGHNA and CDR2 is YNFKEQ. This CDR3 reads CASIGTVRDEQFF. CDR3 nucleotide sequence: TGTGCCAGCATAGGGACTGTCAGGGATGAGCAGTTCTTC.

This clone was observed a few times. The CDR3 sequence: CASSVDRAGELFF. CDR3 DNA: TGTGCCAGCAGCGTAGACAGGGCAGGGGAGCTGTTTTTT. The V call is TRBV7-9, the J call TRBJ2-2; 7 bases fit TRBD1. The ends lost 5 bases at V and 8 bases at J; junction bases unmatched: 5. Germline V gene data show CDR1 as SEHNR and CDR2 as FQNEAQ (reference sequence). The CDR3 runs to 13 residues.

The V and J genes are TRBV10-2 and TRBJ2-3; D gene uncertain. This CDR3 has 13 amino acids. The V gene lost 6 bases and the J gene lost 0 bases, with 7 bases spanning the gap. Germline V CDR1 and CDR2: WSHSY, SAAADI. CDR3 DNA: TGCGCCAGCAGGGATAGGAGCACAGATACGCAGTATTTT. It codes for CASRDRSTDTQYF.

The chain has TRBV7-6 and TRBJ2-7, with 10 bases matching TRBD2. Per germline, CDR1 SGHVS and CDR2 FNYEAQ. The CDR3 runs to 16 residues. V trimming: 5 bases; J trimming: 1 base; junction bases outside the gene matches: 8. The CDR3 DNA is TGTGCCAGCAGCCCCACGGGAGCGGGAGGGTCCTACGAGCAGTACTTC. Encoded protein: CASSPTGAGGSYEQYF.

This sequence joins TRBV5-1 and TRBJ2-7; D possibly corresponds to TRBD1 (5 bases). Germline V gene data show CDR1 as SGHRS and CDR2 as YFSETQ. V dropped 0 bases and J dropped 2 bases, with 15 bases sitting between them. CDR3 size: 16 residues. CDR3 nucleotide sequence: TGCGCCAGCAGCTTGGCAGGCGGCAGGACAACCTACGAGCAGTACTTC. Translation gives CASSLAGGRTTYEQYF. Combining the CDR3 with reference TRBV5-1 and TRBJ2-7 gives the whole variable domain KAGVTQTPRYLIKTRGQQVTLSCSPISGHRSVSWYQQTPGQGLQFLFEYFSETQRNKGNFPGRFSGRQFSNSRSEMNVSTLELGDSALYLCASSLAGGRTTYEQYFGPGTRLTVT.

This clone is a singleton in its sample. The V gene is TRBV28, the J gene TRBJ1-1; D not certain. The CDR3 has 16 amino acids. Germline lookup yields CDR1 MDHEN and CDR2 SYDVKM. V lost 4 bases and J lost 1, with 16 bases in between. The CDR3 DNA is TGTGCCAGCAGTTGGCCAACTGGGGTGAGGAACACTGAAGCTTTCTTT. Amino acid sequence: CASSWPTGVRNTEAFF. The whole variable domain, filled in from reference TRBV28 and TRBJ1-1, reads DVKVTQSSRYLVKRTGEKVFLECVQDMDHENMFWYRQDPGLGLRLIYFSYDVKMKEKGDIPEGYSVSREKKERFSLILESASTNQTSMYLCASSWPTGVRNTEAFFGQGTRLTVV.